This TCR beta chain was documented in a study of breast tumors, draining lymph nodes, adjacent tissues. General study results and limits: That most tumor T cells come from lymph nodes remained unproven. Luminal-like breast cancer showed significantly higher tumor–nontumor repertoire similarity than basal-like. Data fit most tumor T cells coming from lymph node, expanding in tumor. Tumors had less TCR diversity than lymph nodes, more than nontumor tissue.

This clonotype was seen many times. Its target is not known. CDR3 size: 14 residues. Deletions cut 5 bases from V and 5 bases from J, with 12 bases between. The germline gives CDR1 LGHDT, CDR2 YNNKEL (reference sequence). Samples came from axillary lymph nodes draining the breast cancer. MiXCR, applied by TCRdb to the multiplex PCR reads, yields one record per CDR3 protein. The repertoire has about 180,000 distinct CDR3 sequences, about 30% of them found once; the top ten carry approximately 4.3%. V is TRBV3-1 and J is TRBJ1-4, with TRBD1 as a possible D gene (5 bases). Sample: axillary lymph node tissue. The sequence was obtained from a female donor with breast cancer. Some clones in this sample may be carry-over from other donors' samples. CDR3 sequence reads: CASSMTAENEKLFF. The CDR3 coding sequence is TGTGCCAGCAGCATGACAGCCGAGAATGAAAAACTGTTTTTT.